Shown below are 31 T cell receptor beta chains from a single sample sequenced in a study of cytomegalovirus exposure and HLA in healthy donors. Assay used: immunoSEQ multiplex PCR; TCRdb lists only in-frame clones, some missing. The top ten hold 1.2% to 1.5% of the sample, which has some 120,000 clones, about nine tenths seen once. Sequenced sample: PBMCs. The receptors were gathered from a man younger than 45 in good health and CMV-seronegative.

This rearrangement joins TRBV7-9 to TRBJ2-2; weak D call: TRBD1 (5 bases). Deletions cut 2 bases from V and 4 bases from J, with 8 bases between. The CDR3 spans 14 residues. The germline V gene has CDR1 SEHNR and CDR2 FQNEAQ (reference sequence). The CDR3 reads CASSLQGTTGELFF. The CDR3 DNA is TGTGCCAGCAGCTTACAGGGAACCACCGGGGAGCTGTTTTTT.

This clone was detected a few times. This chain links TRBV9 with TRBJ2-1, with 10 nucleotides matching TRBD2. The CDR3 totals 16 residues. V lost 4 bases to trimming and J lost 7 bases; unmatched junction nucleotides: 11. CDR1 is SGDLS and CDR2 is YYNGEE in the germline V gene. The CDR3 DNA reads as TGTGCCAGCAGCACCGGTGGAGCGGGAGGGAGGAATGAGCAGTTCTTC. Protein: CASSTGGAGGRNEQFF.

This clone was picked up a small number of times. J is TRBJ1-1 and V is TRBV6-1; D unclear. V was clipped by 6 bases and J by 0 bases, with 14 bases between them. CDR3 length equals 15 residues. Germline-derived CDR1 and CDR2 are MNHNS and SASEGT. The CDR3 DNA is TGTGCCAGCAGCCTGGGCGGGCAGCTGAACACTGAAGCTTTCTTT. Translated, it gives CASSLGGQLNTEAFF.

The rearrangement joins TRBV11-2 to TRBJ2-2, with 8 bases matching TRBD1. V lost 5 bases and J lost 4; bases outside the gene matches: 9. The V gene's germline CDR1 is SGHAT and CDR2 FQNNGV. There are 16 residues in the CDR3. The CDR3 loop reads CASSPTGQGLTGELFF. CDR3 nucleotide sequence: TGTGCCAGCAGCCCTACAGGACAGGGCCTCACCGGGGAGCTGTTTTTT.

The chain links TRBV15 to TRBJ2-1, with TRBD2 identical over 11 bases. V was pared by 2 bases and J by 7 bases, with 4 bases of the junction left unmatched. The germline V gene encodes CDR1 LNHNV and CDR2 YYDKDF (reference sequence). This CDR3 region has 15 residues. The CDR3 reads CATSRLAGGVNEQFF. CDR3 DNA sequence: TGTGCCACCAGCAGACTAGCGGGAGGCGTTAATGAGCAGTTCTTC.

The V and J genes are TRBV4-3 and TRBJ2-3; no definite D call. Trimming shortened V by 1 base and J by 1 base, and 6 bases separated the two germline ends. Germline assignment: CDR1 LGHNA and CDR2 YSLEER. This CDR3 region has 14 residues. DNA of the CDR3: TGCGCCAGCAGCCAAGTTGAGGGCACAGATACGCAGTATTTT. This gives the protein CASSQVEGTDTQYF.

This chain links TRBV6-6 with TRBJ1-6; no definite D call. The CDR3 spans 16 residues. The germline CDR1 and CDR2 sequences are MNHNY and SVGAGI (reference sequence). V lost 7 bases, J lost 1 base, and 14 bases lay in between. CDR3 DNA: TGTGCCAGCACTCGGAAGGGAGATTCCTATAATTCACCCCTCCACTTT. Amino acids: CASTRKGDSYNSPLHF.

The V and J genes are TRBV18 and TRBJ1-2, with 8 bases matching TRBD1. Germline V CDR1 and CDR2: KGHSH, LQKENI. Germline trimming cut 3 bases from V and 6 bases from J; bases unmatched to any gene: 12. The CDR3 extends over 16 amino acids. The DNA of the CDR3 is TGTGCCAGCTCACCCACAGGGGGTAGTATTCAGGATGGCTACACCTTC. Its protein is CASSPTGGSIQDGYTF.

The chain carries TRBV7-3 and TRBJ2-5; the match to TRBD1 covers 7 bases. The CDR3 runs to 13 residues. In germline, CDR1 is SGHTA, CDR2 FQGTGA. J lost 7 bases, V lost 4 bases, and 6 bases had no gene match. CDR3 DNA: TGTGCCAGCAGCTCTATGAACAGGGGGACCCAGTACTTC. As protein: CASSSMNRGTQYF.

This clone showed up just once. The rearrangement links TRBV10-3 to TRBJ2-7; 7 nucleotides match TRBD1. V lost 5 bases, J lost 2 bases, and 6 bases stayed unmatched. Germline-derived CDR1 and CDR2 are ENHRY and SYGVKD. The CDR3 runs 14 residues. The CDR3 protein is CAISSRGKPYEQYF. The CDR3 region has the DNA TGTGCCATCAGTTCCAGGGGGAAGCCCTACGAGCAGTACTTC.

This clone came up a few times. The rearrangement joins TRBV2 to TRBJ2-2, with 9 bases identical to TRBD2. The CDR3 has 16 amino acids. Looked up from germline, CDR1 is SNHLY and CDR2 is FYNNEI. The V segment lost 4 bases and the J segment 2 bases; nucleotides outside the gene matches: 5. CDR3 in DNA: TGTGCCAGCAGTGTTAGCGGGAGCCGTAACACCGGGGAGCTGTTTTTT. Amino acid sequence: CASSVSGSRNTGELFF.

This clone was seen only once. The rearrangement uses TRBV29-1 and TRBJ2-1; 9 positions agree with TRBD1. Germline V gene sequence: CDR1 SQVTM, CDR2 ANQGSEA. The ends lost 4 bases at V and 4 bases at J; junction bases unmatched: 5. This CDR3 has 14 amino acids. The CDR3 sequence: CSVVTGTGYNEQFF. The CDR3 DNA sequence: TGCAGCGTTGTAACCGGGACAGGGTACAATGAGCAGTTCTTC.

V is TRBV30 and J is TRBJ2-3, with TRBD2 matching over 11 bases. With 8 bases clipped from V and 1 base from J, the junction kept 5 bases outside the gene matches. Germline V CDR1 and CDR2: GTSNPN, SVGIG (reference sequence). The CDR3 has 14 amino acids. CDR3 region: CAGTLAGGTDTQYF. As DNA, the CDR3 is TGTGCCGGGACACTAGCGGGGGGCACAGATACGCAGTATTTT.

The chain has TRBV5-1 and TRBJ2-1; 9 positions agree with TRBD2. CDR3 length equals 15 residues. Trimming removed 0 bases from V and 13 bases from J; junction bases left unmatched: 11. Germline CDR1 SGHRS, CDR2 YFSETQ. The CDR3 protein is CASSLEVASGIGQFF. In DNA, the CDR3 is TGCGCCAGCAGCTTGGAGGTGGCTAGCGGGATCGGTCAGTTCTTC.

This sequence joins TRBV4-3 and TRBJ2-5; 7 nucleotides align to TRBD1. V was pared by 4 bases and J by 1 base, with 3 bases of the junction left unmatched. This CDR3 has 14 amino acids. Germline values: CDR1 LGHNA, CDR2 YSLEER. The CDR3 protein is CASSPWTGQETQYF. The CDR3 nucleotides are TGCGCCAGCAGCCCCTGGACAGGCCAAGAGACCCAGTACTTC.

The chain links TRBV9 to TRBJ2-3, with 15 nucleotides matching TRBD2. CDR1 is SGDLS and CDR2 is YYNGEE in the germline V gene. Trimming removed 4 bases from V and 5 bases from J; junction bases left unmatched: 5. The CDR3 extends over 16 amino acids. CDR3 coding DNA: TGTGCCAGCAGCACCGGGACTAGCGGGAGGAAAGATACGCAGTATTTT. Amino acid sequence: CASSTGTSGRKDTQYF.

The V gene is TRBV11-2, the J gene TRBJ2-7; D gene ambiguous. With 1 base removed from V and 6 bases from J, the gap between germline ends came to 10 bases. The germline V gene has CDR1 SGHAT and CDR2 FQNNGV. This CDR3 comprises 13 residues. The CDR3 region is CASSLGEVPEQYF. The CDR3 region has the DNA TGTGCCAGCAGCTTAGGAGAGGTGCCCGAGCAGTACTTC.

The J gene is TRBJ2-7, the V gene TRBV11-2; tentatively, D is TRBD2 (6 bases). The germline V and J ends were trimmed by 4 bases and 0 bases, with 16 bases remaining between them. The CDR3 has 16 residues. Per the germline V gene, CDR1 is SGHAT and CDR2 is FQNNGV. CDR3 amino acids: CASSWGVIAFSYEQYF. The DNA of the CDR3 is TGTGCCAGCAGCTGGGGGGTGATTGCTTTCTCCTACGAGCAGTACTTC.

The chain couples TRBV9 to TRBJ1-4, with a weak D call TRBD1 (5 bases). The ends were cut back, 4 bases at V and 13 bases at J, with 17 bases in the middle. Germline V gene sequence: CDR1 SGDLS, CDR2 YYNGEE. CDR3 length: 13 residues. The CDR3 region is CASSPAGGGRLFF. The CDR3 coding sequence is TGTGCCAGCAGCCCCGCGGGGGGGGGACGACTGTTTTTT.

V gene TRBV5-1 combines with J gene TRBJ2-1; TRBD2 aligns across 7 bases. V lost 4 bases, J lost 4 bases, and 11 bases stayed unmatched. Germline V gives CDR1 SGHRS, CDR2 YFSETQ. The CDR3 is 16 amino acids. The CDR3 protein is CASSAGAESGYNEQFF. Here the CDR3 DNA reads TGCGCCAGCAGCGCGGGAGCAGAAAGCGGTTACAATGAGCAGTTCTTC.

The gene calls are TRBV11-2 and TRBJ2-3, with D perhaps matching TRBD1 (5 bases). Germline V gene lookup returns CDR1 SGHAT and CDR2 FQNNGV. V dropped 0 bases and J dropped 1 base, with 14 bases sitting between them. The CDR3 is made up of 17 amino acids. The CDR3 loop reads CASSLDPWQGGTDTQYF. The CDR3 DNA reads as TGTGCCAGCAGCTTAGATCCTTGGCAGGGTGGCACAGATACGCAGTATTTT.

The chain combines TRBV4-1 with TRBJ2-4; 7 bases fit TRBD1. CDR1 MGHRA and CDR2 YSYEKL come from the germline V gene. The CDR3 extends over 16 amino acids. Germline trimming cut 1 base from V and 6 bases from J; bases unmatched to any gene: 9. The CDR3 nucleotides read TGCGCCAGCAGCCAAGGTATCGACAGGGTCGGAAACATTCAGTACTTC. It is translated as CASSQGIDRVGNIQYF.

V gene TRBV18 combines with J gene TRBJ1-3; TRBD1 is a possible D gene (5 bases). V was pared by 1 base and J by 0 bases, with 10 bases between. CDR3 length equals 16 residues. CDR1 KGHSH and CDR2 LQKENI come from the germline V gene. The CDR3 coding sequence is TGTGCCAGCTCACCACTCGACAGTCCCTCTGGAAACACCATATATTTT. It yields the protein CASSPLDSPSGNTIYF.

The V call is TRBV7-2, the J call TRBJ2-3; maybe TRBD1 (5 bases). The germline gives CDR1 SGHTA, CDR2 FQGNSA. V was cut by 3 bases and J by 2 bases, with 6 bases left in between. This CDR3 spans 13 amino acids. CDR3 DNA sequence: TGTGCCAGCAGCTTCAGGGTCACAGATACGCAGTATTTT. This translates into CASSFRVTDTQYF.

V usage is TRBV7-9 and J usage is TRBJ1-3, with a weak D call TRBD1 (6 bases). Trimming removed 0 bases at V and 0 bases at J, with 9 bases between. Germline V lookup: CDR1 SEHNR, CDR2 FQNEAQ (reference sequence). The CDR3 loop spans 16 amino acids. The CDR3 DNA is TGTGCCAGCAGCTTAGCGGCAGGGGTCTCTGGAAACACCATATATTTT. Amino acid sequence: CASSLAAGVSGNTIYF.

V and J are TRBV2 and TRBJ2-7; 9 bases align to TRBD2. The CDR3 has 15 residues. Germline V gives CDR1 SNHLY, CDR2 FYNNEI. V gave up 3 bases and J gave up 2 bases; unmatched junction bases: 5. The CDR3 reads CASSESSGVTYEQYF. The CDR3 nucleotides read TGTGCCAGCAGTGAGTCTAGCGGGGTTACCTACGAGCAGTACTTC.

The chain carries TRBV2 and TRBJ2-1; 10 bases align to TRBD1. The CDR3 is 13 amino acids. V lost 4 bases and J lost 6; bases outside the gene matches: 0. Germline values: CDR1 SNHLY, CDR2 FYNNEI. This CDR3 reads CASSGQGANEQFF. The DNA for the CDR3 is TGTGCCAGCAGTGGACAGGGGGCCAATGAGCAGTTCTTC.

The rearrangement joins TRBV7-3 to TRBJ2-2; 8 bases map to TRBD1. Per germline, CDR1 SGHTA and CDR2 FQGTGA. J gave up 4 bases and V 5 bases, and 9 bases lay outside the gene matches. The CDR3 loop spans 16 amino acids. DNA of the CDR3: TGTGCCAGCAGCACCCAGACAGGGGCCAGCACCGGGGAGCTGTTTTTT. Amino acids: CASSTQTGASTGELFF.

This clone showed up just once. The gene calls are TRBV6-1 and TRBJ2-3; TRBD2 agrees at 14 bases. The CDR3 sequence is 15 residues long. Germline V CDR1 and CDR2: MNHNS, SASEGT. With V trimmed by 5 bases and J by 5 bases, 3 bases remained unmatched. This CDR3 reads CASSRLAGGGDTQYF. The CDR3 DNA follows: TGTGCCAGCAGTAGACTAGCGGGAGGGGGAGATACGCAGTATTTT.

The J gene is TRBJ1-1, the V gene TRBV5-1; D is ambiguous. CDR3 length: 13 residues. Germline V gives CDR1 SGHRS, CDR2 YFSETQ. V was clipped by 1 base and J by 7 bases, with 11 bases between them. CDR3 sequence: CASSLFGRVEAFF. The CDR3 region has the DNA TGCGCCAGCAGCTTGTTCGGGAGGGTTGAAGCTTTCTTT.

The chain combines TRBV6-1 with TRBJ2-7, with TRBD1 identical over 9 bases. The CDR3 extends over 14 amino acids. V was pared by 7 bases and J by 2 bases, with 6 bases of the junction left unmatched. From germline, CDR1 is MNHNS and CDR2 SASEGT. The DNA of the CDR3 is TGTGCCAGCAAAGTCGGACAGGGGCCCTACGAGCAGTACTTC. It codes for CASKVGQGPYEQYF.